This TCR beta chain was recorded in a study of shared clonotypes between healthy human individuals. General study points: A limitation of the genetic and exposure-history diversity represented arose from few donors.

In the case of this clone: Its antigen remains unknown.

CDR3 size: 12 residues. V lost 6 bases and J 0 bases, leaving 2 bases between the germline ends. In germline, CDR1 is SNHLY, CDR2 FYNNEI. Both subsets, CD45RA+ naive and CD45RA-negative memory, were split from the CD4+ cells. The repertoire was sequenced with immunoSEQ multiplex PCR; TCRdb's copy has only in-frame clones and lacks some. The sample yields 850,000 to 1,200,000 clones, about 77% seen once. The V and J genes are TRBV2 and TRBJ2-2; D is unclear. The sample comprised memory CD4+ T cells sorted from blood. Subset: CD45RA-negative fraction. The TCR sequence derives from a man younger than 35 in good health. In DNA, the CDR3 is TGTGCCAGCAGGACGAACACCGGGGAGCTGTTTTTT. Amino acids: CASRTNTGELFF.